These T cell receptor beta chains were read from a single sample in a study of T cell changes during pregnancy in multiple sclerosis. Only in-frame clones appear in the TCRdb table, and some are missing; sequencing was by immunoSEQ multiplex PCR. This table has about 32,000 clones, approximately 89% appearing once. The sequenced sample was CD8+ T cells from peripheral blood mononuclear cells, obtained in the first trimester of pregnancy. These TCRs come from a female donor with multiple sclerosis, enrolled in a pregnancy study. Each CDR3 is given with its conserved first and last residue. D genes are given only for firm matches. Clone size is stated in some rows and not others, as once, few, many or a class when expanded.

CASSLYRLAFYGYTF | TGTGCCAGCAGCTTGTATCGCTTGGCTTTCTATGGCTACACCTTC | - | few | TRBJ1-2 | TRBV5-4
CASSASGTYEQYF | TGTGCCAGCAGTGCTAGCGGGACCTACGAGCAGTACTTC | TRBD2 | - | TRBJ2-7 | TRBV2
CASSYRGRMYYSYNEQFF | TGTGCCAGCAGTTACAGGGGGCGGATGTATTACTCCTACAATGAGCAGTTCTTC | TRBD1 | - | TRBJ2-1 | TRBV25-1
CASSERLRGRDTQYF | TGCGCCAGCAGTGAGCGGTTGCGGGGGCGAGATACGCAGTATTTT | - | - | TRBJ2-3 | TRBV10-2
CATRTGWRGTEAFF | TGTGCCACCAGGACAGGGTGGCGTGGCACTGAAGCTTTCTTT | TRBD1 | - | TRBJ1-1 | TRBV5-6
CASSVGGASTDTQYF | TGTGCCAGCAGTGTTGGCGGAGCTAGCACAGATACGCAGTATTTT | - | - | TRBJ2-3 | TRBV25-1
CASSFALGFYEQYF | TGTGCCAGCAGTTTTGCACTAGGGTTCTACGAGCAGTACTTC | - | - | TRBJ2-7 | TRBV28
CASSTGADRGYEQYF | TGTGCCAGCAGTACTGGGGCGGACAGGGGGTACGAGCAGTACTTC | TRBD1 | - | TRBJ2-7 | TRBV28
CASSQGESPNYYEQYF | TGTGCCAGCAGCCAAGGGGAGTCCCCAAACTACTACGAGCAGTACTTC | - | once | TRBJ2-7 | TRBV4-2
CASSATGGNNYGYTF | TGCGCCAGCAGCGCGACAGGGGGTAACAACTATGGCTACACCTTC | TRBD1 | - | TRBJ1-2 | TRBV5-1
CASSAFGGYNEQFF | TGTGCCAGCAGCGCCTTCGGGGGGTACAATGAGCAGTTCTTC | TRBD2 | - | TRBJ2-1 | TRBV9
CASSLGPGGNNEQFF | TGTGCCAGCAGCTTAGGCCCGGGAGGGAACAATGAGCAGTTCTTC | TRBD2 | - | TRBJ2-1 | TRBV7-6
CASSPDSSYEQYF | TGCGCCAGCAGCCCCGACAGCTCCTACGAGCAGTACTTC | - | - | TRBJ2-7 | TRBV5-1
CSVEGLAGGPRGETQYF | TGCAGCGTTGAGGGCCTAGCGGGAGGCCCCCGGGGAGAGACCCAGTACTTC | TRBD2 | - | TRBJ2-5 | TRBV29-1
CASSSAGPPEQYF | TGTGCCAGCAGTTCGGCGGGACCTCCCGAGCAGTACTTC | - | - | TRBJ2-7 | TRBV7-9
CASSHPLAGSYNEQFF | TGCGCCAGCAGCCATCCACTAGCGGGCTCCTACAATGAGCAGTTCTTC | TRBD2 | - | TRBJ2-1 | TRBV4-1
CASSSFAGHEQFF | TGTGCCAGCAGCTCGTTTGCGGGCCATGAGCAGTTCTTC | - | - | TRBJ2-1 | TRBV14
CASCGTSGRVSYNEQFF | TGTGCCAGCTGCGGAACTAGCGGGAGGGTGTCCTACAATGAGCAGTTCTTC | TRBD2 | once | TRBJ2-1 | TRBV7-2
CASSGRLEGDYEQYF | TGTGCCAGCTCTGGGAGGCTAGAAGGGGACTACGAGCAGTACTTC | - | - | TRBJ2-7 | TRBV18
CASSWDRGTAEAFF | TGTGCCAGCAGTTGGGACAGGGGGACTGCTGAAGCTTTCTTT | TRBD1 | few | TRBJ1-1 | TRBV7-9